This T cell receptor (beta chain) is drawn from a study of PD-1 blockade in mismatch repair-deficient tumors. Generated by immunoSEQ multiplex PCR, the TCRdb table keeps only in-frame clones and is missing some. The sample yields approximately 79,000 clones, around 80% seen once. Specimen: peripheral blood, collected 44 weeks after starting pembrolizumab. The sequence derives from an adult with mismatch repair-deficient cancer.

CDR3 region: CASAMAGELFF. The DNA of the CDR3 is TGCGCCAGCGCGATGGCCGGGGAGCTGTTTTTT. This chain uses TRBV4-1 with TRBJ2-2; D gene unclear. CDR1 and CDR2 from the germline V gene are MGHRA and YSYEKL. The length of the CDR3 is 11 residues. V lost 8 bases, J lost 6 bases, and 7 bases lay in between.